This TCR beta chain stems from a study of Graves' ophthalmopathy and Graves' hyperthyroidism. The length of the CDR3 is 12 residues. V was pared by 5 bases and J by 6 bases, with 10 bases between. Germline V gene lookup returns CDR1 LNHDA and CDR2 SQIVND (reference sequence). The study amplified TCR beta CDR3 regions using RNA transcripts. First-round RT-PCR relied on HTBI primers, and a second-round multiplex PCR came next. TCRdb re-analysed the multiplex PCR reads in MiXCR, keeping a single row per CDR3 protein. The table lists about 210,000 distinct CDR3 sequences, approximately 28% of them singletons. With a duration under 3 months, ophthalmopathy in the donors showed moderate-to-severe activity, CAS ≥3 and NOSPECS ≥4. Fresh peripheral blood, 10 ml, was the PBMC source. The study's findings and limits: Ophthalmopathy was separated from stable hyperthyroidism by a 13-signature model with 87.88% sensitivity and roughly 84% specificity. The majority of expanded thyroid clonotypes above 0.001 frequency also occurred in blood.

This clonotype was counted at least ten times. The antigen is unknown. The chain recombines TRBV19 with TRBJ2-5, with D perhaps TRBD1 (6 bases). The sequence derives from a man in his fifties with Graves' ophthalmopathy. The sequencing input was peripheral blood. The CDR3 sequence: CASSADRQTQYF. Written as DNA, the CDR3 is TGTGCCAGTAGTGCGGACAGACAGACCCAGTACTTC.